The present TCR beta chain was sequenced within a study of T cells in Graves' hyperthyroidism and ophthalmopathy. Whole-study findings and limits: For ophthalmopathy, model prediction preceded onset by a median about 6.2 months. A 13 V-J signature model discriminated ophthalmopathy versus stable hyperthyroidism.

TCR beta CDR3 region amplification was performed from RNA transcripts. Initially, a first-round RT-PCR of the TCR CDR3 employed the HTBI primer set. TCRdb ran MiXCR on the multiplex PCR reads and lists one entry per CDR3 protein. The sample consists of some 460,000 distinct CDR3 sequences, 15% to 18% of them appearing once. This clonotype was found many times. Its specificity is unknown. The V and J ends lost 4 bases and 3 bases, in that order; junction bases with no gene match: 7. This CDR3 has 16 residues. The germline gives CDR1 SGHRS, CDR2 YFSETQ. Source material: blood. V is TRBV5-1 and J is TRBJ2-1; 10 bases are shared with TRBD2. This clonotype was obtained from a woman between 18 and 29 years old with Graves' hyperthyroidism. This chain's CDR3 is CASSRKREGLYNEQFF. In DNA form, the CDR3 reads TGCGCCAGCAGCCGCAAGCGGGAGGGCCTCTACAATGAGCAGTTCTTC.